This entry describes one T cell receptor (beta chain). The antigen is not known. This entry belongs to a study of response to subunit inactivated influenza vaccine. Study-level results: The authors put forward the suggestion that each seasonal influenza vaccination may bring in only a limited number of new T cells.

MiXCR, run by TCRdb on the RT-PCR reads, gives a single entry per CDR3 protein. There are roughly 630,000 distinct CDR3 sequences in the sample; 14% occur only once, and 7.6% lies in the top ten. V lost 5 bases and J lost 9; bases outside the gene matches: 10. The CDR3 extends over 14 amino acids. This clonotype was sampled from a man aged 50-60 years who received an inactivated influenza vaccine. The J gene is TRBJ2-4, the V gene TRBV12-3 or TRBV12-4; TRBD1 matches at 7 bases. The sample in question was PBMCs from blood, obtained roughly 2 weeks before vaccination. The CDR3 protein is CASSLRQGLGIQYF. Written as DNA, the CDR3 is TGTGCCAGCAGTCTACGACAGGGTTTGGGCATTCAGTACTTC.